This is a list of T cell receptor beta chains from one sample in a study of T-cell memory formation after mild COVID-19. TCRdb re-derived calls from the 5' RACE reads in MiXCR, one entry per CDR3 protein. The sample gives roughly 150,000 distinct CDR3 sequences, more than 14% of which show up once; about 14% is in the top ten. Sequenced input: PBMCs or a T cell subset sorted from them (not recorded which). These receptors all stem from an adult woman who had mild COVID-19 (a few samples of this study predate the infection). Cell type and time point are not known. CDR3s include the opening cysteine and the closing phenylalanine or tryptophan. The D gene is left open where the match is weak. Size values are once, few and many counts, or a class for expanded clones, and some rows have none.

J gene	D gene	V gene	clone size	CDR3 DNA	CDR3 protein
TRBJ1-1	NA	TRBV15	NA	TGTGCCACCAGGCAGGGTAACACTGAAGCTTTCTTT	CATRQGNTEAFF
TRBJ2-7	TRBD2	TRBV7-9	NA	TGTGCCAGCAGCTTAGTTGGCTCCGGGACTAGCGGGGCCACCTACGAGCAGTACTTC	CASSLVGSGTSGATYEQYF
TRBJ2-1	NA	TRBV20-1	NA	TGCAGTGCTAGAATTTCGCAGGGGCCGTGGTCCTACAATGAGCAGTTCTTC	CSARISQGPWSYNEQFF
TRBJ2-1	NA	TRBV24-1	NA	TGTGCCACCAGTGATTCGCCTTTAGATGAGCAGTTCTTC	CATSDSPLDEQFF
TRBJ2-1	TRBD2	TRBV15	few	TGTCCCACCAGCAGACTACTAGCGGGAGGGGAGTCAGGCGAGCAGTTCTTC	CPTSRLLAGGESGEQFF
TRBJ2-2	TRBD1	TRBV24-1	few	TGTGCCACCAGCCGGGACAGGGACACCGGGGAGCTGTTTTTT	CATSRDRDTGELFF
TRBJ1-1	NA	TRBV2	few	TGTGCCAGCAGAACACATAAGTTGAACACTGAAGCTTTCTTT	CASRTHKLNTEAFF
TRBJ2-3	TRBD2	TRBV5-4	few	TGTGCCAGCAGCTTGAGCGGGGCGAGAGCAGATACGCAGTATTTT	CASSLSGARADTQYF
TRBJ1-1	NA	TRBV6-5	few	TGTGCCAGCAGTCACGACAGTGTGAACACTGAAGCTTTCTTT	CASSHDSVNTEAFF
TRBJ2-1	NA	TRBV19	few	TGTGCCAGTAGTATTGGGGGTAGACGGGTTGAGCAGTTCTTC	CASSIGGRRVEQFF
TRBJ2-1	TRBD1	TRBV6-2/TRBV6-3	few	TGTGCCAGCAGTTACGTGACAGGGGGAAACAATGAGCAGTTCTTC	CASSYVTGGNNEQFF
TRBJ2-1	NA	TRBV15	NA	TGTGCCACCAGCCGGGCCATGTCCTACAATGAGCAGTTCTTC	CATSRAMSYNEQFF
TRBJ1-1	NA	TRBV6-5	few	TGTGCCAGCAGGTCGCAGCGGTCCGGAGCGTACACTGAAGCTTTCTTT	CASRSQRSGAYTEAFF
TRBJ2-7	TRBD1	TRBV30	once	TGTGCCTGGAGTGTAAAGGACAGGGTCCGCTACGAGCAGTACTTC	CAWSVKDRVRYEQYF
TRBJ1-2	TRBD1	TRBV2	NA	TGTGCCAGCAGTGAACGAGGACAGGGGTTCTATGGCTACACCTTC	CASSERGQGFYGYTF
TRBJ2-7	TRBD2	TRBV20-1	few	TGCAGTGCTAAGCCCAGGACTAGGTCCTACGAGCAGTACTTC	CSAKPRTRSYEQYF
TRBJ2-7	TRBD2	TRBV11-2	NA	TGTGCCAGCAGCTTGAGACTAGCGGGAGCCTCATACGAGCAGTACTTC	CASSLRLAGASYEQYF
TRBJ2-7	NA	TRBV7-9	few	TGTGCCAGCAGCTTTAGCTTTACCTACGAGCAGTACTTC	CASSFSFTYEQYF
TRBJ2-7	TRBD2	TRBV7-9	NA	TGTGCCAGCAGCTTCGTCGACGAAGGACTAGCCCCCGAGCAGTACTTC	CASSFVDEGLAPEQYF
TRBJ2-5	NA	TRBV3-1	NA	TGTGCCAGCAGCCAAGTACCCCACGATGTCCAAGAGACCCAGTACTTC	CASSQVPHDVQETQYF
TRBJ2-2	NA	TRBV12-3/TRBV12-4	NA	TGTGCCAGCAGTTTAATAGGGAACACCGGGGAGCTGTTTTTT	CASSLIGNTGELFF
TRBJ1-1	TRBD1	TRBV12-3/TRBV12-4	few	TGTGCCAGCAGCGACAGGGTGAACACTGAAGCTTTCTTT	CASSDRVNTEAFF
TRBJ1-4	NA	TRBV7-6	NA	TGTGCCAGCAGCGAGTCAGGCTCCGTCGGTGAAAAACTGTTTTTT	CASSESGSVGEKLFF
TRBJ1-2	NA	TRBV18	few	TGTGCCAGCTCCCACCGGGATCACCCCGGCTACACCTTC	CASSHRDHPGYTF
TRBJ1-6	NA	TRBV5-1	NA	TGCGCCAGCACAAGACAAGATAATTCACCCCTCCACTTT	CASTRQDNSPLHF
TRBJ1-1	TRBD1	TRBV24-1	few	TGTGCCACCAGTGAACCACGGACAGGGATCAGGAACACTGAAGCTTTCTTT	CATSEPRTGIRNTEAFF
TRBJ2-3	NA	TRBV11-2	NA	TGTGCCAGCAGCTCCCGGGATCCAGGAGGAGATACGCAGTATTTT	CASSSRDPGGDTQYF
TRBJ2-5	NA	TRBV27	few	TGTGCCAGCAAACGAACAGGGCAGGAGACCCAGTACTTC	CASKRTGQETQYF
TRBJ1-5	NA	TRBV20-1	NA	TGCAGTGCCCTGGACAGCAATCAGCCCCAGCATTTT	CSALDSNQPQHF
TRBJ2-1	NA	TRBV5-1	few	TGCGCCAGCAGCCCCGGACAGAACGGGGAGCAGTTCTTC	CASSPGQNGEQFF
TRBJ2-5	NA	TRBV5-1	few	TGCGCCAGCAGCTTTAGTAGTAGACAGCAAGAGACCCAGTACTTC	CASSFSSRQQETQYF
TRBJ1-6	TRBD1	TRBV3-1	NA	TGTGCCAGCAGCCAAGAGGGACAGGTCTATAATTCACCCCTCCACTTT	CASSQEGQVYNSPLHF